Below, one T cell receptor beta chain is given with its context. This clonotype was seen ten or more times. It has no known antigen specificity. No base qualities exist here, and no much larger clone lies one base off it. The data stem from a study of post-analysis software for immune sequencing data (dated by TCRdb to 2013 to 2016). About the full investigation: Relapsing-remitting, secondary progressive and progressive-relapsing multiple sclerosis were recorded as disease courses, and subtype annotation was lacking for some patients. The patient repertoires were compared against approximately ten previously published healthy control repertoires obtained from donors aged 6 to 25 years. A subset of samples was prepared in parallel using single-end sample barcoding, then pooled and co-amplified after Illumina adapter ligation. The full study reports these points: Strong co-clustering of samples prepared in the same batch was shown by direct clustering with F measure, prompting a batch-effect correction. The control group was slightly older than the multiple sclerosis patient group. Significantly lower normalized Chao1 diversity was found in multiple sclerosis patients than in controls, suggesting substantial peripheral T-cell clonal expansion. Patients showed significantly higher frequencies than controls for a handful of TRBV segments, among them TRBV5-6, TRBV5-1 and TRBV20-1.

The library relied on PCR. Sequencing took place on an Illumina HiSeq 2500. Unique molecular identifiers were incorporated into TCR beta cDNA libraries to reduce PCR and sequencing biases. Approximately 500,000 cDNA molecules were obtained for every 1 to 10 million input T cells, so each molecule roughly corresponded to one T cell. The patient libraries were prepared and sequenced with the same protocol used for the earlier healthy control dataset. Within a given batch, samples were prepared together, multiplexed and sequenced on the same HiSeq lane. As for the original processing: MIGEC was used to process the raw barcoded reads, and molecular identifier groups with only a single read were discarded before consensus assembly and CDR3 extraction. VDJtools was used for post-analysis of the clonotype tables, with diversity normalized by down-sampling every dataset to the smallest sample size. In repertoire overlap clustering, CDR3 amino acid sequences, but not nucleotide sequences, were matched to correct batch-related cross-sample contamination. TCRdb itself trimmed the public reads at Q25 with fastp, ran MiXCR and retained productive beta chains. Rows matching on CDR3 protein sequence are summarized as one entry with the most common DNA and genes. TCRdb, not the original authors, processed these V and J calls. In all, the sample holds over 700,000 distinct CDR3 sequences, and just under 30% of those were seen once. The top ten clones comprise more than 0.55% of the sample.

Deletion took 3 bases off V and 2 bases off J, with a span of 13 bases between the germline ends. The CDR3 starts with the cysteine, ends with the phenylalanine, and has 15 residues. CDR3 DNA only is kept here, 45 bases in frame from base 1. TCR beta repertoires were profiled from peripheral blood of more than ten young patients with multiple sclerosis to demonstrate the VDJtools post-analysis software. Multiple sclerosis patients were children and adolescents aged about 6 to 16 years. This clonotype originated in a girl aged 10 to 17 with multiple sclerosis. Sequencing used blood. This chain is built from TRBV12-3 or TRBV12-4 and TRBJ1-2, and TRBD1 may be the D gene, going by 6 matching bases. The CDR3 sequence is CASSFGGLPNYGYTF. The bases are TGTGCCAGCAGTTTTGGGGGGCTTCCCAACTATGGCTACACCTTC.